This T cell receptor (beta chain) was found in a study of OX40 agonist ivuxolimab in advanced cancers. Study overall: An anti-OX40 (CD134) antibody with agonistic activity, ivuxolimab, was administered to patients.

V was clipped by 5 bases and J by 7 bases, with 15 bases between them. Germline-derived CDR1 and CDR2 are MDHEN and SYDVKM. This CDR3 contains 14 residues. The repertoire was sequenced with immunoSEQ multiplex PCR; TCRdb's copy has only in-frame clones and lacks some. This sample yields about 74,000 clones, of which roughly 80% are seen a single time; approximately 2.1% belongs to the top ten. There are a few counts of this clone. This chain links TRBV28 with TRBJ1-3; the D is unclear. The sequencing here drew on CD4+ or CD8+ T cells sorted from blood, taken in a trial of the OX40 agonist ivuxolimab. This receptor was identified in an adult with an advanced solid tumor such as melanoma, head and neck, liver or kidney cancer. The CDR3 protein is CASSPSGSSNTIYF. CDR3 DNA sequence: TGTGCCAGCAGTCCCTCGGGATCTTCGAACACCATATATTTT.